The next 3 T cell receptor beta chains were all read from a single sample in a study of shared clonotypes between healthy human individuals. Libraries were prepared by immunoSEQ multiplex PCR; TCRdb keeps only in-frame clonotypes and omits some of them. The data show about 2.5 million clones, less than 95% seen once. The specimen was naive CD4+ T cells from PBMCs. As to subset: CD45RA+ positively selected. All receptors derive from a man between 18 and 35 years old in good health. Some clones in this sample may be carry-over from other donors' samples.

J is TRBJ2-7 and V is TRBV21-1; TRBD1, as called in the table, went unchecked against the DNA. TRBV21-1 is deemed a pseudogene. The CDR3 runs 15 residues. The CDR3 DNA is TGTGCCAGCAGCAAAGTAGAAACAGGGGGCTGCGAGCAGTACTTC. It is translated as CASSKVETGGCEQYF.

The count of this clone is one. This sequence joins TRBV6-6 and TRBJ1-4, with 10 bases that match TRBD1. The CDR3 runs to 14 residues. Trimming cost V 4 bases and J 6 bases; bases outside gene matches: 2. The germline V gene encodes CDR1 MNHNY and CDR2 SVGAGI (reference sequence). CDR3 DNA sequence: TGTGCCAGCAGTTCGACAGGGGGCGATGAAAAACTGTTTTTT. It translates to CASSSTGGDEKLFF.

CDR3 DNA: TGTGCCACCAGCAGAGTCCCCGGGGAGCTGTTTTTT. The encoded protein is CATSRVPGELFF. The chain recombines TRBV15 with TRBJ2-2; D is ambiguous. The V gene lost 1 base and the J gene lost 6 bases, with 3 bases spanning the gap. The germline CDR1 and CDR2 sequences are LNHNV and YYDKDF (reference sequence). This CDR3 is built from 12 residues.